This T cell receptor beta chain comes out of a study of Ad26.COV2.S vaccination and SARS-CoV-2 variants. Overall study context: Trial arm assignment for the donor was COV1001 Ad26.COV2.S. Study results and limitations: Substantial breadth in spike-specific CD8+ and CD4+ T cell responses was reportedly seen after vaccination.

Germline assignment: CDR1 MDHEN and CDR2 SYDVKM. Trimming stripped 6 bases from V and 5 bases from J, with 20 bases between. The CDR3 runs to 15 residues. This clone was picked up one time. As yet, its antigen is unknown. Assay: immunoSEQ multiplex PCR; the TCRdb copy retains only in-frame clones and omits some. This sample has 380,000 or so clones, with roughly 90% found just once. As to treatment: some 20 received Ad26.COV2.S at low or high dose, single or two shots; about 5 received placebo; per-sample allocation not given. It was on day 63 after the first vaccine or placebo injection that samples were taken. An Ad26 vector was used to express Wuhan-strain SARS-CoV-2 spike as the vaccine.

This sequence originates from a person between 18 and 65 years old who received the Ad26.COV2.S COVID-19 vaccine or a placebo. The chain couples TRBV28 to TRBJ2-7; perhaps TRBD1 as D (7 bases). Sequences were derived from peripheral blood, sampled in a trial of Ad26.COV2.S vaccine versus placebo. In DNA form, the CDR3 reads TGTGCCAGCAGCCTCACCCAGGGGGGAACCCACGAGCAGTACTTC. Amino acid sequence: CASSLTQGGTHEQYF. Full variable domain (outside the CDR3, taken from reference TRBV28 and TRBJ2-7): DVKVTQSSRYLVKRTGEKVFLECVQDMDHENMFWYRQDPGLGLRLIYFSYDVKMKEKGDIPEGYSVSREKKERFSLILESASTNQTSMYLCASSLTQGGTHEQYFGPGTRLTVT.